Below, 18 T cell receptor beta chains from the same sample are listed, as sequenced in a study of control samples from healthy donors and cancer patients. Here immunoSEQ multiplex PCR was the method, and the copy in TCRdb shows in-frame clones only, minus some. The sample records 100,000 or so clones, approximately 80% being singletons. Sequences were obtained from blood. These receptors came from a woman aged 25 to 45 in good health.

CDR3 residues: CASKQGPATNEKLFF. In nucleotides, the CDR3 is TGTGCCAGTAAGCAGGGTCCCGCAACTAATGAAAAACTGTTTTTT. The V and J genes are TRBV19 and TRBJ1-4, with D perhaps matching TRBD1 (5 bases). Trimming stripped 7 bases from V and 0 bases from J, with 12 bases between. Germline CDR1 is LNHDA and CDR2 is SQIVND (reference sequence). CDR3 length: 15 residues.

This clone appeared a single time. CDR3 residues: CASSITDNQPQHF. For the CDR3, the DNA is TGTGCCAGTAGTATTACAGACAATCAGCCCCAGCATTTT. V and J are TRBV19 and TRBJ1-5, with no clear D. Germline assignment: CDR1 LNHDA and CDR2 SQIVND (reference sequence). There are 13 residues in the CDR3. V was clipped by 3 bases and J by 3 bases, with 6 bases between them.

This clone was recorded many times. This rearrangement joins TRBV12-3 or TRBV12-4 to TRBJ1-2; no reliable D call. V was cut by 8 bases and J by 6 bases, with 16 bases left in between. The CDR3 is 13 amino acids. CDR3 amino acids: CASGSRTVHGYTF. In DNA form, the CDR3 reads TGTGCCAGCGGTTCAAGGACCGTACATGGCTACACCTTC.

Here the CDR3 reads CASSQYRDFGNTIYF. In DNA form, the CDR3 reads TGTGCCAGCAGCCAGTACAGGGATTTTGGAAACACCATATATTTT. The chain recombines TRBV14 with TRBJ1-3; D possibly corresponds to TRBD1 (6 bases). The CDR3 is 15 residues long. Trimming stripped 3 bases from V and 3 bases from J, with 12 bases between. Germline CDR1 reads SGHDN; CDR2 reads FVKESK.

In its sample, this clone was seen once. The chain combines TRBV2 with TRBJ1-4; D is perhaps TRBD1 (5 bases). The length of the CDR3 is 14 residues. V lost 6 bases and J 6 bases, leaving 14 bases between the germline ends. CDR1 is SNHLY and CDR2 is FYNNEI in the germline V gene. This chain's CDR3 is CASRGHRIDEKLFF. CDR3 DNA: TGTGCCAGCAGGGGGCACAGGATAGATGAAAAACTGTTTTTT.

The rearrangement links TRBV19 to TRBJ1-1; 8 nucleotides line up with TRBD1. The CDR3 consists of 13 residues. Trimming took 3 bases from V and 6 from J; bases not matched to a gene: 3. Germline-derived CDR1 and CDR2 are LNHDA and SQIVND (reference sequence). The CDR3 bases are TGTGCCAGTAGTATTGGACAGGGTGCTGAAGCTTTCTTT. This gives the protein CASSIGQGAEAFF. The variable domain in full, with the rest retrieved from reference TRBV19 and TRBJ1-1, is DGGITQSPKYLFRKEGQNVTLSCEQNLNHDAMYWYRQDPGQGLRLIYYSQIVNDFQKGDIAEGYSVSREKKESFPLTVTSAQKNPTAFYLCASSIGQGAEAFFGQGTRLTVV.

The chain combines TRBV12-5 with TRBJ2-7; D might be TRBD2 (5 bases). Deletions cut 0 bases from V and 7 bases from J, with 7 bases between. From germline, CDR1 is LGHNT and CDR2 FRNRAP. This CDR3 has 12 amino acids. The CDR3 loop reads CASGLVRGEQYF. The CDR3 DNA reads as TGTGCTAGTGGTTTGGTTCGGGGAGAGCAGTACTTC.

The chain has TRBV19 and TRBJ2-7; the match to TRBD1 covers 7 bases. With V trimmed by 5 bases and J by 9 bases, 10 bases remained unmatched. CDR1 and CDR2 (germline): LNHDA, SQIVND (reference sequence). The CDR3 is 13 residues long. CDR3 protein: CASSPTGETWQYF. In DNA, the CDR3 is TGTGCCAGTAGTCCTACAGGGGAGACGTGGCAGTACTTC.

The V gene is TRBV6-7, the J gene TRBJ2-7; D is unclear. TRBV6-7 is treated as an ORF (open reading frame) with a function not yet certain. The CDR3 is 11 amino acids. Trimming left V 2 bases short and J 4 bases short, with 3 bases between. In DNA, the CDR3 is TGTGCCAGCAGTTACGTATACGAGCAGTACTTC. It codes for CASSYVYEQYF.

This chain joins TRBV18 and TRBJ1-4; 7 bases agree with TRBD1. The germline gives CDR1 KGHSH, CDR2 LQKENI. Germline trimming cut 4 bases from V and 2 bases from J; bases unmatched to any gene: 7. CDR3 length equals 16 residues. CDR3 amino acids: CASSRNRGNTNEKLFF. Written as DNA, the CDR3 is TGTGCCAGCTCACGCAACAGGGGCAATACTAATGAAAAACTGTTTTTT.

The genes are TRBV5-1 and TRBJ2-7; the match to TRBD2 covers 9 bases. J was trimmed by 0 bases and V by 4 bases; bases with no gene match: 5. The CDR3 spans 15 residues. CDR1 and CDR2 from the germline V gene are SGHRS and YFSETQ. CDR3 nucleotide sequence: TGCGCCAGCAGCCCTAGCGGGGAGAGCTCCTACGAGCAGTACTTC. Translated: CASSPSGESSYEQYF.

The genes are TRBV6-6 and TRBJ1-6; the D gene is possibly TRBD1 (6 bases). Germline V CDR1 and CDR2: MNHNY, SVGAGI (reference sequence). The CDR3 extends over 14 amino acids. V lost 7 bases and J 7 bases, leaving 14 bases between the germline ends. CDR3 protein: CASTPGQRNSPLHF. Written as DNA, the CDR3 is TGTGCCAGCACCCCCGGACAGAGAAATTCACCCCTCCACTTT.

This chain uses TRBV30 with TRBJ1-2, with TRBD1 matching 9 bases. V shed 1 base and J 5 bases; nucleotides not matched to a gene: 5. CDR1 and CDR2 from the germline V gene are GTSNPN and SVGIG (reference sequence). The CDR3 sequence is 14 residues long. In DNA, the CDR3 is TGTGCCTGGAGTGAGGGACAGGGAAGGTATGGCTACACCTTC. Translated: CAWSEGQGRYGYTF.

The DNA of the CDR3 is TGTGCCAGCAGCCCCGGAGCGGGGGGCCTCATCTCCTACGAGCAGTACTTC. The encoded protein is CASSPGAGGLISYEQYF. This chain joins TRBV13 and TRBJ2-7; 9 bases line up with TRBD2. CDR1 is PRHDT, CDR2 FYEKMQ, per germline (reference sequence). V shed 5 bases, J shed 0 bases, and the junction held 11 bases outside the gene matches. The CDR3 loop spans 17 amino acids.

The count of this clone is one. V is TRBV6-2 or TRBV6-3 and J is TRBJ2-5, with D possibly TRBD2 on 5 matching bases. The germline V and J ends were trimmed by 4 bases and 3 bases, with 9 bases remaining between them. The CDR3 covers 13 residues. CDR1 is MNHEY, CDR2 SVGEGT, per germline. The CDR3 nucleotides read TGTGCCAGCAGTTCAGACTATGAAGAGACCCAGTACTTC. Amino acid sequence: CASSSDYEETQYF.

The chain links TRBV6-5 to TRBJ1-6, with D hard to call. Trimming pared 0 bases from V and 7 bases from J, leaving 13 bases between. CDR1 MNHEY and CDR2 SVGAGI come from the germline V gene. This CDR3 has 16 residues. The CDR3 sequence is CASSYSTRTGNSPLHF. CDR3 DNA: TGTGCCAGCAGTTACTCGACCCGGACGGGGAATTCACCCCTCCACTTT.

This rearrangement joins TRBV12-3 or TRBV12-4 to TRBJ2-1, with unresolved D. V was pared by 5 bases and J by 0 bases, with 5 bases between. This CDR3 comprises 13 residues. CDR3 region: CASSQSSYNEQFF. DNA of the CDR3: TGTGCCAGCAGTCAAAGCTCCTACAATGAGCAGTTCTTC.

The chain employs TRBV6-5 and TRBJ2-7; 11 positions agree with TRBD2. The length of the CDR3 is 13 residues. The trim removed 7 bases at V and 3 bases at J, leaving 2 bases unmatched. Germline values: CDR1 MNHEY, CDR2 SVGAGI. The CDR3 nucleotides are TGTGCCAGCAAAACTAGCGGGGGCTACGAGCAGTACTTC. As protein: CASKTSGGYEQYF.